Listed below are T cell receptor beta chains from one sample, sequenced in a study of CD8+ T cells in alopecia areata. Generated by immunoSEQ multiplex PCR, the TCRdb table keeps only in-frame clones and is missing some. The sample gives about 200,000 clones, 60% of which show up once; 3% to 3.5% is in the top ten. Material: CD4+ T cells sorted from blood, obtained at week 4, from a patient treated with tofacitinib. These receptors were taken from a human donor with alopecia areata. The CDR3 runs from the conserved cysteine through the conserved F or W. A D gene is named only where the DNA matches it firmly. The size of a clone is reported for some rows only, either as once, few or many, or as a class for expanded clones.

CDR3 DNA: TGCAGCGTTGAACGTCTAGGCGAGCAGTACTTC
CDR3 protein: CSVERLGEQYF
clone size: .
V gene: TRBV29-1
J gene: TRBJ2-7
D gene: .

CDR3 DNA: TGCGCCAGCAGCTTGGATTACAGCGTCGCTATTGGTAGCTACACCTTC
CDR3 protein: CASSLDYSVAIGSYTF
clone size: few
V gene: TRBV5-1
J gene: TRBJ1-2
D gene: .

CDR3 DNA: TGTGCCAGCAGCTGGGACAGGGCGAACACCGGGGAGCTGTTTTTT
CDR3 protein: CASSWDRANTGELFF
clone size: .
V gene: TRBV7-9
J gene: TRBJ2-2
D gene: TRBD1

CDR3 DNA: TGTGCCAGCAGCACGAACTATGGCTACACCTTC
CDR3 protein: CASSTNYGYTF
clone size: .
V gene: TRBV9
J gene: TRBJ1-2
D gene: .

CDR3 DNA: TGTGCCACCGCCCGGGACAGGGCCTCCGAAAAACTGTTTTTT
CDR3 protein: CATARDRASEKLFF
clone size: few
V gene: TRBV15
J gene: TRBJ1-4
D gene: TRBD1

CDR3 DNA: TGTGCCAGCAGCTTGGTCGCGGACGGTGCCACTGAAGCTTTCTTT
CDR3 protein: CASSLVADGATEAFF
clone size: once
V gene: TRBV5-4
J gene: TRBJ1-1
D gene: .

CDR3 DNA: TGTGCCTGGAGTACAAAGGGACGTTCAGATACGCAGTATTTT
CDR3 protein: CAWSTKGRSDTQYF
clone size: .
V gene: TRBV30
J gene: TRBJ2-3
D gene: .

CDR3 DNA: TGCAGCGTTGCCCGGGGCAGATCTGACATTCAGTACTTC
CDR3 protein: CSVARGRSDIQYF
clone size: few
V gene: TRBV29-1
J gene: TRBJ2-4
D gene: .

CDR3 DNA: TGTGCCAGCGTAAGATCTACAGGGGGGTACGGCTACACCTTC
CDR3 protein: CASVRSTGGYGYTF
clone size: once
V gene: TRBV6-5
J gene: TRBJ1-2
D gene: TRBD1

CDR3 DNA: TGTGCCAGCAGCGTAGGGGCAGGGAATAGCAATCAGCCCCAGCATTTT
CDR3 protein: CASSVGAGNSNQPQHF
clone size: .
V gene: TRBV9
J gene: TRBJ1-5
D gene: .

CDR3 DNA: TGTGCCATCAGTGAGTCGCTACAGGGTTCGCGTGGCTACACCTTC
CDR3 protein: CAISESLQGSRGYTF
clone size: .
V gene: TRBV10-3
J gene: TRBJ1-2
D gene: .

CDR3 DNA: TGTGCCAGCTCTCTCCGGGACTGGGGCTACACCTTC
CDR3 protein: CASSLRDWGYTF
clone size: .
V gene: TRBV18
J gene: TRBJ1-2
D gene: .

CDR3 DNA: TGTGCCAGTAGTATAGCGCGCCTCATGAACACTGAAGCTTTCTTT
CDR3 protein: CASSIARLMNTEAFF
clone size: few
V gene: TRBV19
J gene: TRBJ1-1
D gene: .

CDR3 DNA: TGTGCCTGGAGTCCGACATTGAACACTGAAGCTTTCTTT
CDR3 protein: CAWSPTLNTEAFF
clone size: few
V gene: TRBV30
J gene: TRBJ1-1
D gene: .

CDR3 DNA: TGTGCCAGCAGACCATTAACAGTGAACACTGAAGCTTTCTTT
CDR3 protein: CASRPLTVNTEAFF
clone size: .
V gene: TRBV2
J gene: TRBJ1-1
D gene: .

CDR3 DNA: TGTGCCAGCAGCCCCGGACTAGCAGAGACCCAGTACTTC
CDR3 protein: CASSPGLAETQYF
clone size: .
V gene: TRBV11-2
J gene: TRBJ2-5
D gene: TRBD2

CDR3 DNA: TGTGCCTGGAGCCGTGACGCGGGGGGCCTCACAGATACGCAGTATTTT
CDR3 protein: CAWSRDAGGLTDTQYF
clone size: .
V gene: TRBV30
J gene: TRBJ2-3
D gene: TRBD2

CDR3 DNA: TGTGCCATCACCGACCGGGCCGACTTCGAGCAGTACTTC
CDR3 protein: CAITDRADFEQYF
clone size: .
V gene: TRBV10-3
J gene: TRBJ2-7
D gene: .

CDR3 DNA: TGTGCCAGCAGCTTTCAGGGGCCCACGAACACCGGGGAGCTGTTTTTT
CDR3 protein: CASSFQGPTNTGELFF
clone size: .
V gene: TRBV7-9
J gene: TRBJ2-2
D gene: .

CDR3 DNA: TGTGCCATCAGTTCTCAGGGCCCAGATACGCAGTATTTT
CDR3 protein: CAISSQGPDTQYF
clone size: .
V gene: TRBV10-3
J gene: TRBJ2-3
D gene: .

CDR3 DNA: TGCAGCGTTGAGCGGGGTGGGAACGAGCAGTACTTC
CDR3 protein: CSVERGGNEQYF
clone size: once
V gene: TRBV29-1
J gene: TRBJ2-7
D gene: .

CDR3 DNA: TGTGCCAGTAGCCTAGGGATGCTCTATGGCTACACCTTC
CDR3 protein: CASSLGMLYGYTF
clone size: few
V gene: TRBV19
J gene: TRBJ1-2
D gene: .

CDR3 DNA: TGTGCCTGGAGTTTAAGTACCGGCACTGGGGGTTCACCCCTCCACTTT
CDR3 protein: CAWSLSTGTGGSPLHF
clone size: .
V gene: TRBV30
J gene: TRBJ1-6
D gene: .

CDR3 DNA: TGTGCCAGCCGGGACAGTGAGAACACTGAAGCTTTCTTT
CDR3 protein: CASRDSENTEAFF
clone size: .
V gene: TRBV2
J gene: TRBJ1-1
D gene: TRBD1

CDR3 DNA: TGTGCCAGTAAAAGGGTGGAAACTGAAGCTTTCTTT
CDR3 protein: CASKRVETEAFF
clone size: few
V gene: TRBV19
J gene: TRBJ1-1
D gene: .

CDR3 DNA: TGTGCCAGCAGCTTAATAGATACGCAGTATTTT
CDR3 protein: CASSLIDTQYF
clone size: .
V gene: TRBV11-2
J gene: TRBJ2-3
D gene: .

CDR3 DNA: TGCGCCAGCAGCCAAGATTCTCTAGCGGGGGGCCGGGAGCAGTACTTC
CDR3 protein: CASSQDSLAGGREQYF
clone size: .
V gene: TRBV4-3
J gene: TRBJ2-7
D gene: TRBD2

CDR3 DNA: TGCGCCAGCAGCCAAGATAGGGGGGTCATGACCTACGAGCAGTACTTC
CDR3 protein: CASSQDRGVMTYEQYF
clone size: .
V gene: TRBV4-1
J gene: TRBJ2-7
D gene: .